This TCR beta chain was documented in a study of blood T cell repertoires in COVID-19. Overall study context: Sites in the United States, Italy and Spain provided acute and convalescent COVID-19 samples. Sample material is recorded as cDNA or gDNA derived from T cells, B-cell-depleted T cells, or PBMCs.

In the study's own analysis: The authors estimated nucleated cell counts from reference gene primer amplification. Using immunoSEQ multiplex PCR, the repertoire was profiled, and TCRdb retains in-frame clones only, with some absent. That table furnishes V, J and clone size, whereas the DNA furnished D and trimming. The data contain about 140,000 clones, about four fifths of them singletons. Seattle patient enrollment occurred during active infection, with longitudinal follow-up thereafter. CDR3 length: 15 amino acids. The germline V gene has CDR1 SGHRS and CDR2 YFSETQ. V shed 6 bases and J shed 5 bases, with 17 bases lying between them.

The material sequenced was peripheral blood. This clonotype was obtained from a man aged 25 to 40 with COVID-19, enrolled during active disease. The chain combines TRBV5-1 with TRBJ1-4; a weak D match, TRBD1 (6 bases). CDR3 sequence: CASKLAGQRNEKLFF. CDR3 nucleotide sequence: TGCGCCAGCAAACTTGCCGGACAGCGAAATGAAAAACTGTTTTTT.